What follows is one T cell receptor (beta chain) and its context. The antigen this receptor binds is unknown. Base-call qualities are not available, and no considerably larger clone is one nucleotide away. The data were taken from a study of regulatory T cells in long-lasting Graves disease (dated by TCRdb to the early 2020s). Context from the whole study: Persistent Graves' disease was defined as persistently positive TSH receptor autoantibodies together with antithyroid drug treatment for over 5 years. Persistent Graves' disease patients were compared with newly diagnosed Graves' disease patients by peripheral blood TCR sequencing and RNA sequencing. The study took place in China and was registered as a clinical trial. TCR sequencing covered some 13 persistent and roughly 20 newly diagnosed Graves' disease patients, some 35 samples in total. Persistent Graves' disease patients in the clinical cohort had taken antithyroid drugs for roughly ten years on average.

Libraries were built with multiplex PCR. Sequencing took place on an Illumina HiSeq 4000. TCR beta libraries were built with iRepertoire HTBI primers and Arm-PCR amplification of CDR3 regions. PCR products were gel purified before sequencing. The original methods were these. Across samples, roughly 60 TRBV and 15 or so TRBJ segments were identified and used for gene usage analysis of CDR3 amino acid clonotypes. Filtered high-quality paired reads were merged into contigs using COPE and FqMerger. BLAST was used to align contigs to IMGT TRBV, TRBD and TRBJ reference genes, and CDR3 was defined according to IMGT. Clonotypes above 0.1% frequency were classified as highly expanded clones. Shannon entropy served as the measure of repertoire diversity, while the Gini coefficient captured V-J evenness. A clonotype found in more than one individual was treated as public. Clones were called with MiXCR by TCRdb after fastp trimmed the public reads at Q25, and only in-frame beta chains were retained. One record per CDR3 amino acid sequence lists the most common genes and DNA. It is TCRdb's table, rather than the study itself, that gives the V and J calls and clone size. The sample table records approximately 690,000 distinct CDR3 sequences; around 30% of these occur just once. The top ten clones comprise around 40% of the sample.

Read against the paper, the sample's time point label means: persistent/refractory GD, antithyroid drugs over 5 years with positive TRAb. For both TCR sequencing and RNA sequencing, RNA was extracted from PBMCs in TRIzol. The diagnosis of Graves' disease was made according to American Thyroid Association guidelines. Patients were recruited from an endocrinology department in Xi'an, China. Each patient gave about 9.1 milliliters of peripheral blood, collected in an EDTA anticoagulant tube. Ficoll Paque Plus density gradient separation was used to isolate PBMCs, and no additional T cell sorting was done. An Agilent 2100 Bioanalyzer and agarose gel were used to assess RNA quality, and a NanoDrop 2000 was used to measure RNA concentration. Trimming removed 5 bases from V and 3 bases from J; the gene matches leave 15 bases unexplained. The CDR3 sequence holds 19 residues, the cysteine and phenylalanine included. Just CDR3 DNA is preserved here, 57 bases in frame from base 1. Reading the germline V gene (reference sequence) gives CDR1 DFQATT and CDR2 SNEGSKA.

What the authors observed across the whole study: Persistent patients shared more public clonotypes among themselves (around 3,000) than newly diagnosed patients did (approximately 870). Preferential use of TRBV28, TRBJ1-2 and TRBJ2-5 was observed in persistent disease, whereas TRBV20-1 and TRBJ2-1 were favored in newly diagnosed disease. Because the primary lesion, thyroid tissue, could not be accessed, the study looked at peripheral blood alone. Compared with newly diagnosed patients, persistent Graves' disease patients had lower TCR Shannon entropy and fewer highly expanded clones, which suggests clonal expansion. Sequencing and analysis were restricted to the TCR beta chain. As a limitation, the authors acknowledged that the small sample size may reduce accuracy.

Sequenced here: peripheral blood mononuclear cells (PBMCs), sampled when the disease was refractory, from a patient treated with antithyroid drugs. Here the chain combines TRBV20-1 and TRBJ2-1, with 14 bases aligning to TRBD2. The receptor was isolated from a female donor with Graves disease. The CDR3 protein: CSAGASGLAGVERYNEQFF. The DNA sequence reads TGCAGTGCTGGGGCTTCGGGACTAGCGGGAGTAGAACGCTACAATGAGCAGTTCTTC.